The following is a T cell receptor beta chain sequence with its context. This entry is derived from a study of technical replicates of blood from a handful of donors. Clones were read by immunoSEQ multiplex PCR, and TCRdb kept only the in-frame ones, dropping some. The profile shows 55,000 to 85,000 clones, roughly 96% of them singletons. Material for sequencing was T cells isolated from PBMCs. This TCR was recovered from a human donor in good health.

CDR3 sequence (DNA): TGTGCCAGCAGTGACTTTTTACCGTTGAGTCAGGGGTTAGGAGGCTACACCTTC. It codes for CASSDFLPLSQGLGGYTF. The V call is TRBV6-1, the J call TRBJ1-2; D might be TRBD1 (6 bases). This CDR3 is built from 18 residues. V lost 3 bases, J lost 8 bases, and 28 bases lay in between. Germline V lookup: CDR1 MNHNS, CDR2 SASEGT.